This TCR beta chain was retrieved from a study of early stage breast cancer tumors. Study-level information: Most invasive tumors, about 75% of the 16, were ER+/PR+/HER2-. Points from the study as a whole: Functional markers like CD4, CD8 and FOXP3 were missed in bulk sequencing. Tumor and normal breast were distinguished via blood comparison in most of the 16 patients.

A note on this clone: The antigen remains undetermined.

The CDR3 totals 13 residues. Looked up from germline, CDR1 is SGHRS and CDR2 is YFSETQ. Trimming pared 5 bases from V and 5 bases from J, leaving 13 bases between. Data came from immunoSEQ multiplex PCR; TCRdb stores just in-frame clones and leaves some out. This sample carries some 35,000 clones, 65% to 75% of them seen once, and the ten largest clones take about 6.8%. This rearrangement joins TRBV5-1 to TRBJ2-5, with D possibly being TRBD1 or TRBD2 (5 bases each). What was sequenced was blood. The clonotype was recovered from a person aged 55 to 75 with breast cancer. CDR3 amino acids: CASRPGTAETQYF. CDR3 DNA sequence: TGCGCCAGCAGGCCCGGGACGGCGGAGACCCAGTACTTC.